Listed below are T cell receptor beta chains from one sample, sequenced in a study of shared clonotypes between healthy human individuals. Using immunoSEQ multiplex PCR, the repertoire was profiled, and TCRdb retains in-frame clones only, with some absent. The sample comprises some 2.3 million clones, 80% to 95% of which are singletons, and about 0.39% rests with the top ten. Source material: naive CD4+ T cells from PBMCs. The receptors were sampled from a man aged 18 to 29 in good health. Some clones in this sample may be carry-over from other donors' samples. Both conserved end residues are part of each CDR3.

v_call: TRBV6-5
cdr3_aa: CASRSYLNTGELFF

v_call: TRBV7-9
cdr3_aa: CASSLGISNQPQHF

v_call: TRBV6-4
cdr3_aa: CASSTGSTGELFF

v_call: TRBV7-2
cdr3_aa: CASRRDSSGNTIYF

v_call: TRBV5-1
cdr3_aa: CASSLGSGNNEQFF

v_call: TRBV28
cdr3_aa: CASSLLAHYEQYF

v_call: TRBV4-3
cdr3_aa: CASSLYGETQYF

v_call: TRBV7-9
cdr3_aa: CASSFQASAEETQYF

v_call: TRBV9
cdr3_aa: CASRRGPNYGYTF

v_call: TRBV5-6
cdr3_aa: CASSLARGRPYNEQFF

v_call: TRBV9
cdr3_aa: CASSVSLGDGGSKNIQYF

v_call: TRBV25-1
cdr3_aa: CASSLTGSATNEKLFF

v_call: TRBV2
cdr3_aa: CVGSRVGTGPYEQYF

v_call: TRBV18
cdr3_aa: CASSPLLGTGEETQYF

v_call: TRBV7-9
cdr3_aa: CASSSGRGLFF

v_call: TRBV7-9
cdr3_aa: CASSYDGNTEAFF

v_call: TRBV18
cdr3_aa: CASSPTGGTEAFF

v_call: TRBV27
cdr3_aa: CASRPRAAGSNQPQHF

v_call: TRBV5-1
cdr3_aa: CASSLEVQGATGGEKLFF

v_call: TRBV5-1
cdr3_aa: CASSLGGAQETQYF

v_call: TRBV2
cdr3_aa: CASSGDRSLRTGELFF

v_call: TRBV5-1
cdr3_aa: CASSLGLLRTDTQYF

v_call: TRBV5-5
cdr3_aa: CASSLQLASTDTQYF

v_call: TRBV30
cdr3_aa: CAWSVRTGSNQPQHF

v_call: TRBV7-3
cdr3_aa: CASSLDGGTDTQYF

v_call: TRBV28
cdr3_aa: CASSQMTGVMLETQYF

v_call: TRBV28
cdr3_aa: CASTPSGGTDTQYF

v_call: TRBV28
cdr3_aa: CASGGGSNEKLFF

v_call: TRBV6-1
cdr3_aa: CASRLAGGIYNEQFF

v_call: TRBV29-1
cdr3_aa: CSVFSGGYNEQFF

v_call: TRBV27
cdr3_aa: CASSPRLRGTEAFF

v_call: TRBV18
cdr3_aa: CASSPQRAVHYEQYF

v_call: TRBV11-3
cdr3_aa: CATKGGSYGYTF

v_call: TRBV6-5
cdr3_aa: CASRRGPTSTDTQYF

v_call: TRBV7-6
cdr3_aa: CASSFLSSGREKLFF

v_call: TRBV4-3
cdr3_aa: CASSQDGTSGLFF

v_call: TRBV10-2
cdr3_aa: CASSDSGGNYEQYF

v_call: TRBV11-3
cdr3_aa: CASSSDPNTEAFF

v_call: TRBV27
cdr3_aa: CASSLFGLAGRTGELFF

v_call: TRBV7-9
cdr3_aa: CASSLWTTQTDTQYF

v_call: TRBV7-3
cdr3_aa: CASSLTANTGELFF

v_call: TRBV6-5
cdr3_aa: CASSYQVGGPEQYF

v_call: TRBV28
cdr3_aa: CASSLIGRNYGYTF

v_call: TRBV6-6
cdr3_aa: CASSPGGQYTDTQYF

v_call: TRBV7-6
cdr3_aa: CASTSYGGVMETQYF

v_call: TRBV30
cdr3_aa: CAWSALAGVLDEQFF

v_call: TRBV2
cdr3_aa: CASSVFETENMNTEAFF

v_call: TRBV2
cdr3_aa: CASSDSWSTDTQYF

v_call: TRBV18
cdr3_aa: CASSQEPGPVNEQFF

v_call: TRBV7-9
cdr3_aa: CASRYDRGDSEQYF

v_call: TRBV19
cdr3_aa: CASKASGRNTEAFF

v_call: TRBV7-8
cdr3_aa: CASSLGQGRHNEQFF